This is a list of T cell receptor beta chains from one sample in a study of CD8 T cells in Susac syndrome. TCRdb redid the calling of the immunoSEQ multiplex PCR reads with MiXCR, one entry per CDR3 protein. The sample records about 150,000 distinct CDR3 sequences, 90% to 95% being singletons. The sequencing sample was made of CD4+ T cells from PBMCs. The source is a human donor with Susac syndrome. CDR3s include the opening cysteine and the closing phenylalanine or tryptophan. D genes are given only for firm matches. Clone size is stated in some rows and not others, as once, few, many or a class when expanded.

-,-,TRBJ1-2,TRBV5-1,TGCGCCAGCAGCGGACAGAATAACTATGGCTACACCTTC,CASSGQNNYGYTF
-,TRBD1,TRBJ2-1,TRBV20-1,TGCAGTGCTAGTACTACAGGGGTCATCTACAATGAGCAGTTCTTC,CSASTTGVIYNEQFF
-,-,TRBJ2-6,TRBV6-6,TGTGCCACCGATGGGGCGCACTCTGGGGCCAACGTCCTGACTTTC,CATDGAHSGANVLTF
-,TRBD2,TRBJ2-1,TRBV20-1,TGCAGTGCTAGAGAAGGCGGGACTAGGAGGAATGAGCAGTTCTTC,CSAREGGTRRNEQFF
once,-,TRBJ2-3,TRBV5-4,TGTGCCAGCAGCTTCCAGGTGGCTTCCACAGATACGCAGTATTTT,CASSFQVASTDTQYF
-,-,TRBJ2-1,TRBV11-3,TGTGCCAGCAGCTTAGGAGGGGTCTCCTACAATGAGCAGTTCTTC,CASSLGGVSYNEQFF
once,-,TRBJ2-3,TRBV28,TGTGCCAGCGGGGATCCGGGGGGCGCAGATACGCAGTATTTT,CASGDPGGADTQYF
few,-,TRBJ2-5,TRBV11-2,TGTGCCAGCAGCTTAGGGCTCTCCCAAGAGACCCAGTACTTC,CASSLGLSQETQYF
-,-,TRBJ2-7,TRBV7-9,TGTGCCAGCAGCCAGCCATCGGGACCGACTACAAGGCAGTACTTC,CASSQPSGPTTRQYF
-,-,TRBJ2-7,TRBV7-2,TGTGCCAGCAGCTCGGGCAGGGCGGGTTACGAGCAGTACTTC,CASSSGRAGYEQYF
-,TRBD1,TRBJ1-2,TRBV19,TGTGCCAGTAGTATCCCGGACAGGAGCGTGATCGGCTACACCTTC,CASSIPDRSVIGYTF
-,-,TRBJ2-5,TRBV12-3/TRBV12-4,TGTGCCAGCAGCTCACCCTCGGAGACCCAGTACTTC,CASSSPSETQYF
-,-,TRBJ1-5,TRBV6-6,TGTGCCAGCAGTTACCCCGGGGACAATCAGCCCCAGCATTTT,CASSYPGDNQPQHF
once,-,TRBJ1-5,TRBV12-3/TRBV12-4,TGTGCCAGCAGTTTGGGCAGGGTTGATCAGCCCCAGCATTTT,CASSLGRVDQPQHF
-,-,TRBJ2-5,TRBV4-1,TGCGCCAGCAGCCAAGAGGAAACTAGGAGCCAAGAGACCCAGTACTTC,CASSQEETRSQETQYF
-,-,TRBJ2-2,TRBV6-5,TGTGCCAGCAAATCTTCCGGGGAGCTGTTTTTT,CASKSSGELFF
-,-,TRBJ2-7,TRBV6-6,TGTGCCAGCCTTTCCCCGGGGAATACCTACGAGCAGTACTTC,CASLSPGNTYEQYF
once,-,TRBJ1-6,TRBV7-2,TGTGCCAGCAGCTTGGAGGTATATTCACCCCTCCACTTT,CASSLEVYSPLHF
-,TRBD2,TRBJ2-2,TRBV14,TGTGCCAGCAGCCAACTAGCGGGGGCCGGGGAGCTGTTTTTT,CASSQLAGAGELFF
-,-,TRBJ2-7,TRBV23-1,TGCGCCAGCAGTCACCCGGCCACACTCGGCGAGCAGTACTTC,CASSHPATLGEQYF
-,-,TRBJ1-1,TRBV29-1,TGCAGCGCCACCACGGGGAACACTGAAGCTTTCTTT,CSATTGNTEAFF
-,-,TRBJ2-1,TRBV6-5,TGTGCCAGCAGTTACAGAGCCGGCAGGGTCAATGAGCAGTTCTTC,CASSYRAGRVNEQFF